These T cell receptor beta chains were read from a single sample in a study of T cells in Graves' hyperthyroidism and ophthalmopathy. MiXCR was run by TCRdb on the multiplex PCR reads, yielding one entry per CDR3 protein. The sample consists of around 600,000 distinct CDR3 sequences, 45% of them appearing once. Sequenced sample: peripheral blood or thyroid tissue (not recorded which). The source is an adult man with Graves' disease, either hyperthyroidism or ophthalmopathy (not recorded which). CDR3s include the opening cysteine and the closing phenylalanine or tryptophan. Fields, in order: D gene, J gene, V gene, CDR3 protein. D genes are given only for firm matches.

>TRBD1|TRBJ2-5|TRBV24-1
CATSDLRQGETQYF
>-|TRBJ2-5|TRBV6-5
CASSEGLYQETQYF
>-|TRBJ2-7|TRBV14
CASSQKNYEQYF
>-|TRBJ1-2|TRBV29-1
CSVRHGKYGYTF
>TRBD1|TRBJ1-2|TRBV20-1
CSARVHGGQGAHSYGYTF
>-|TRBJ1-5|TRBV4-2
CASSQGTGIQPQHF
>-|TRBJ2-5|TRBV7-2
CASSFGSGSRGAETQYF
>TRBD1|TRBJ2-5|TRBV11-3
CVSSQGQGANQETQYF
>-|TRBJ1-1|TRBV2
CASSEIGVGGNTEAFF
>-|TRBJ1-4|TRBV7-6
CASSKQPEKLFF
>-|TRBJ1-6|TRBV12-3/TRBV12-4
CASSGAENSPLHF